What follows are 18 T cell receptor beta chains derived from one specimen sequenced in a study of blood T cell repertoires in COVID-19. The data were produced by immunoSEQ multiplex PCR, yet TCRdb's version contains in-frame clones alone and is incomplete. Seen here are 200,000 or so clones, about nine tenths observed once, and the top ten hold 0.7% to 0.95%. Material for sequencing was peripheral blood. The receptors originated from a woman aged 70 to 79 with acute or convalescent COVID-19.

This rearrangement joins TRBV6-5 to TRBJ2-6, with D tentatively TRBD1 (5 bases). This CDR3 region has 13 residues. Trimming took off 8 bases at V and 0 bases at J, with 5 bases between the two ends. The germline V gene encodes CDR1 MNHEY and CDR2 SVGAGI. This CDR3 reads CASDSSGANVLTF. CDR3 in DNA: TGTGCCAGCGACAGCTCTGGGGCCAACGTCCTGACTTTC.

The gene calls are TRBV18 and TRBJ2-6; 12 bases align to TRBD1. This CDR3 is 18 amino acids long. The ends lost 1 base at V and 3 bases at J; junction bases unmatched: 4. CDR1 and CDR2 from the germline V gene are KGHSH and LQKENI. In nucleotides, the CDR3 is TGTGCCAGCTCACCACTCCGGGACAGGGGGCATGGGGCCAACGTCCTGACTTTC. Translation: CASSPLRDRGHGANVLTF.

J is TRBJ2-7 and V is TRBV7-2, with TRBD2 identical over 12 bases. Germline-derived CDR1 and CDR2 are SGHTA and FQGNSA. V dropped 1 base and J dropped 12; count of bases not matched to a gene: 7. This CDR3 spans 14 amino acids. The CDR3 DNA is TGTGCCAGCAGCTTAGTTAGGACTAGCGGGGTGGGGTACTTC. Amino acids: CASSLVRTSGVGYF.

This chain links TRBV21-1 with TRBJ1-1; the table assigns TRBD1, which was not confirmed against the DNA. TRBV21-1 is classified as a pseudogene. This CDR3 is 17 amino acids long. This chain's CDR3 is CASSKIYRDRVKAEAFF. The CDR3, as DNA: TGTGCCAGCAGCAAAATCTACCGGGACAGGGTTAAAGCTGAAGCTTTCTTT.

The chain carries TRBV9 and TRBJ2-2; 8 bases are shared with TRBD1. There are 16 residues in the CDR3. The V gene's germline CDR1 is SGDLS and CDR2 YYNGEE. Unmatched junction bases numbered 9, after V lost 2 bases and J lost 6 bases. The CDR3 reads CASSVLPQGASGELFF. CDR3 DNA: TGTGCCAGCAGCGTTCTTCCTCAGGGGGCGTCCGGGGAGCTGTTTTTT.

The gene calls are TRBV10-3 and TRBJ2-3; a possible D gene is TRBD2 (7 bases). The ends were cut back, 4 bases at V and 1 base at J, with 12 bases in the middle. This CDR3 contains 15 residues. The V gene's germline CDR1 is ENHRY and CDR2 SYGVKD. CDR3 coding DNA: TGTGCCATCAGTGCGGGGGGCGCGCGCACAGATACGCAGTATTTT. This sequence encodes CAISAGGARTDTQYF.

The chain has TRBV7-2 and TRBJ1-2, with TRBD1 matching over 10 bases. The CDR3 has 14 residues. In germline, CDR1 is SGHTA, CDR2 FQGNSA. Trimming removed 3 bases from V and 7 bases from J; junction bases left unmatched: 5. The CDR3, as DNA: TGTGCCAGCAGCTTGACAGGGGGCGCTTCTGGCTACACCTTC. Translating it yields CASSLTGGASGYTF. The full variable domain, in which reference TRBV7-2 and TRBJ1-2 provide the parts outside the CDR3, is GAGVSQSPSNKVTEKGKDVELRCDPISGHTALYWYRQSLGQGLEFLIYFQGNSAPDKSGLPSDRFSAERTGGSVSTLTIQRTQQEDSAVYLCASSLTGGASGYTFGSGTRLTVV.

V usage is TRBV5-1 and J usage is TRBJ1-4; D is unresolved. CDR3 length equals 13 residues. The V gene's germline CDR1 is SGHRS and CDR2 YFSETQ. V dropped 8 bases and J dropped 2 bases, with 10 bases sitting between them. The CDR3 DNA reads TGCGCCAGTAGCCGGGGTACTAATGAAAAACTGTTTTTT. Translating it yields CASSRGTNEKLFF.

J is TRBJ2-1 and V is TRBV10-3; 8 bases match TRBD1. CDR3 length equals 17 residues. Trimming cost V 0 bases and J 1 base; bases outside gene matches: 5. Per germline, CDR1 ENHRY and CDR2 SYGVKD. The CDR3 nucleotides read TGTGCCATCAGTGAGTCCCGGACAGGGAGGTCCTACAATGAGCAGTTCTTC. This codes for CAISESRTGRSYNEQFF.

Here the CDR3 DNA reads TGTTGGTGGGCAGCCCCCGGGGGGTTGAAGTGTCAGCCCCAGCATTTT. It encodes CWWAAPGGLKCQPQHF. The chain employs TRBV21-1 and TRBJ1-5. TRBV21-1 constitutes a pseudogene. The CDR3 is 16 residues long.

The chain combines TRBV29-1 with TRBJ2-2; D is unresolved. CDR1 SQVTM and CDR2 ANQGSEA come from the germline V gene. The CDR3 consists of 14 residues. The V and J ends lost 6 bases and 5 bases respectively, with 16 bases between them. As DNA, the CDR3 is TGCAGCGTCCAAGGCGTGGTCGGGACCGGGGAGCTGTTTTTT. It translates to CSVQGVVGTGELFF.

This sequence joins TRBV5-6 and TRBJ2-7; D uncertain. The CDR3 spans 13 residues. Germline lookup yields CDR1 SGHDT and CDR2 YYEEEE. V lost 4 bases, J lost 3 bases, and 11 bases lay in between. CDR3 nucleotide sequence: TGTGCCAGCAGCCGGTCGCTGAACTACGAGCAGTACTTC. Amino acid sequence: CASSRSLNYEQYF.

The chain carries TRBV5-1 and TRBJ1-2; 9 bases align to TRBD1. Germline CDR1 is SGHRS and CDR2 is YFSETQ. CDR3 length: 15 amino acids. V was pared by 3 bases and J by 5 bases, with 8 bases of the junction left unmatched. This CDR3 reads CASSSSDRGRYGYTF. DNA of the CDR3: TGCGCCAGCAGCTCATCCGACAGGGGGAGGTATGGCTACACCTTC.

This clone was counted a few times. The chain is built from TRBV2 and TRBJ1-2; 8 bases agree with TRBD1. From germline, CDR1 is SNHLY and CDR2 FYNNEI. CDR3 size: 15 residues. V shed 5 bases and J 4 bases; nucleotides not matched to a gene: 9. CDR3 in DNA: TGTGCCAGCAGTCCCCGTACAGGGGGGGCCTATGGCTACACCTTC. Encoded protein: CASSPRTGGAYGYTF.

V is TRBV19 and J is TRBJ1-5; TRBD1 matches at 8 bases. The CDR3 runs to 15 residues. Germline V CDR1 and CDR2: LNHDA, SQIVND (reference sequence). After removal of 4 bases from V and 3 bases from J, the junction contained 5 bases not matched to a gene. The CDR3 is CASSRSGGTNQPQHF. The CDR3 nucleotides are TGTGCCAGTAGTAGATCAGGGGGCACCAATCAGCCCCAGCATTTT.

The sample holds one count of this clone. The chain recombines TRBV28 with TRBJ1-6; tentative D call: TRBD1 (6 bases). CDR1 is MDHEN, CDR2 SYDVKM, per germline. Trimming pared 3 bases from V and 6 bases from J, leaving 9 bases between. The CDR3 extends over 14 amino acids. The CDR3 sequence is CASSFRRGNSPLHF. CDR3 nucleotide sequence: TGTGCCAGCAGTTTCCGCAGGGGTAATTCACCCCTCCACTTT.

The chain links TRBV5-1 to TRBJ2-5; TRBD1 aligns across 8 bases. The CDR3 has 14 residues. Trimming cost V 4 bases and J 2 bases; bases outside gene matches: 4. Germline CDR1 is SGHRS and CDR2 is YFSETQ. CDR3 in amino acids: CASSTGQGQETQYF. The CDR3 DNA sequence: TGCGCCAGCAGCACCGGACAGGGTCAAGAGACCCAGTACTTC.

This clone was detected once. The V call is TRBV7-2, the J call TRBJ2-4; 11 bases fit TRBD2. The CDR3 is 14 amino acids. CDR1 and CDR2 from the germline V gene are SGHTA and FQGNSA. The J segment lost 6 bases and the V segment lost 3 bases, leaving 1 base of the junction unmatched. CDR3 bases: TGTGCCAGCAGCTTGGGGACTAGCGGAAACATTCAGTACTTC. Amino acid sequence: CASSLGTSGNIQYF.